The clone carrying this T cell receptor (beta chain) was seen more than once but under ten times. Its antigen is still unknown. A universal primer site was created by template switching, with the cDNA bearing unique molecular identifiers. MiXCR was run by TCRdb on the 5' RACE reads, yielding one entry per CDR3 protein. The table includes 500,000 or so distinct CDR3 sequences, about 13% detected once. This entry comes from a study of identical twins. Study findings and constraints: Within beta out-of-frame sequences, the excess sharing observed between twins was weaker.

The CDR3 has 14 amino acids. V shed 1 base and J 6 bases; nucleotides not matched to a gene: 6. Germline CDR1 is DFQATT and CDR2 is SNEGSKA (reference sequence). This same sample was also part of a study on yellow fever vaccine responses in identical twins.

This receptor was identified in a woman aged 18-29 years in good health. The chain carries TRBV20-1 and TRBJ2-4; 7 nucleotides align to TRBD2. What was sequenced was CD4+ T cells sorted from blood. The CDR3 protein is CSARGRGGLNIQYF. The CDR3 DNA reads TGCAGTGCTAGAGGACGGGGAGGGCTAAACATTCAGTACTTC.